Following are 8 T cell receptor beta chains from one sample sequenced in a study of molecular identifiers for immune sequencing clone quantification. TCRdb re-analysed the PCR reads in MiXCR, keeping a single row per CDR3 protein. This sample has more than 450,000 distinct CDR3 sequences; 25% occur once, and the top ten carry 0.76%. Sample: naive CD8+ T cells from blood, with Jurkat cell RNA spiked in. Subset noted: FACS-sorted CD8+CD4-CCR7+CD45RA+ naive T cells. The receptors here all came from a human donor in good health. Some libraries in this study had Jurkat cell RNA spiked in.

Only a few counts were recorded for this clonotype. The CDR3 protein is CASSKQWNEQFF. In nucleotides, the CDR3 is TGTGCCAGCAGTAAACAGTGGAATGAGCAGTTCTTC. The rearrangement links TRBV28 to TRBJ2-1; the D is unclear. V lost 5 bases, J lost 7 bases, and 9 bases lay in between. The CDR3 has 12 amino acids. Germline CDR1 is MDHEN and CDR2 is SYDVKM.

The chain links TRBV30 to TRBJ1-3; D unresolved. V lost 5 bases to trimming and J lost 2 bases, with 10 bases between them. The germline V gene has CDR1 GTSNPN and CDR2 SVGIG (reference sequence). The length of the CDR3 is 13 residues. DNA for the CDR3: TGTGCCTGGGCGGTTATGACTGGAAACACCATATATTTT. Translated, it gives CAWAVMTGNTIYF.

To note about this clonotype: This clone may be a read error of a much larger clone one base away. The gene calls are TRBV27 and TRBJ1-1; weak D call: TRBD1 (6 bases). Trimming shortened V by 2 bases and J by 8 bases, and 15 bases separated the two germline ends. CDR1 is MNHEY, CDR2 SMNVEV, per germline (reference sequence). This CDR3 comprises 14 residues. This CDR3 is CASSLRGAAGEAFF. The CDR3 DNA is TGTGCCAGCAGTTTAAGGGGGGCCGCAGGGGAAGCTTTCTTT.

This clonotype was detected many times. V usage is TRBV20-1 and J usage is TRBJ2-7, with D uncertain. Germline-derived CDR1 and CDR2 are DFQATT and SNEGSKA (reference sequence). Between the trimmed V and J ends, which lost 3 bases and 4 bases, there was a span of 7 bases. The CDR3 runs to 11 residues. CDR3 residues: CSASRKYEQYF. For the CDR3, the DNA is TGCAGTGCTAGCAGGAAATACGAGCAGTACTTC.

This clonotype has ten or more counts. J is TRBJ1-1 and V is TRBV5-5, with D possibly being TRBD1 (6 bases). From germline, CDR1 is SGHKS and CDR2 YYEKEE (reference sequence). The CDR3 is 18 amino acids. V was clipped by 3 bases and J by 1 base, with 22 bases between them. The CDR3 is CASSWSPYTGTPNTEAFF. In DNA, the CDR3 is TGTGCCAGCAGCTGGTCCCCATATACCGGGACACCGAACACTGAAGCTTTCTTT.

The chain joins TRBV11-2 to TRBJ2-1, with 10 positions matching TRBD2. Germline lookup yields CDR1 SGHAT and CDR2 FQNNGV. With V trimmed by 6 bases and J by 7 bases, 9 bases remained unmatched. The CDR3 has 15 amino acids. The CDR3 coding sequence is TGTGCCAGCAGTCATCCTAGCGGGGGTATTAATGAGCAGTTCTTC. It codes for CASSHPSGGINEQFF. The complete variable domain, with remaining parts taken from reference TRBV11-2 and TRBJ2-1, reads EAGVAQSPRYKIIEKRQSVAFWCNPISGHATLYWYQQILGQGPKLLIQFQNNGVVDDSQLPKDRFSAERLKGVDSTLKIQPAKLEDSAVYLCASSHPSGGINEQFFGPGTRLTVL.

This clonotype was detected ten times or more. V usage is TRBV14 and J usage is TRBJ2-5; 7 bases line up with TRBD1. This CDR3 has 15 residues. Germline CDR1 and CDR2: SGHDN and FVKESK. V trimming: 3 bases; J trimming: 1 base; junction bases outside the gene matches: 5. CDR3 amino acids: CASSHRQGFQETQYF. CDR3 nucleotide sequence: TGTGCCAGCAGCCATAGACAGGGTTTCCAAGAGACCCAGTACTTC.

There are a few counts of this clonotype. The rearrangement joins TRBV28 to TRBJ2-7; D not certain. The CDR3 runs 13 residues. Germline V gene data show CDR1 as MDHEN and CDR2 as SYDVKM. V was shortened by 4 bases and J by 6 bases, with 13 bases between the two germline ends. The CDR3 here is CASSYTEGSEQYF. In DNA form, the CDR3 reads TGTGCCAGCAGTTATACCGAAGGTAGCGAGCAGTACTTC.